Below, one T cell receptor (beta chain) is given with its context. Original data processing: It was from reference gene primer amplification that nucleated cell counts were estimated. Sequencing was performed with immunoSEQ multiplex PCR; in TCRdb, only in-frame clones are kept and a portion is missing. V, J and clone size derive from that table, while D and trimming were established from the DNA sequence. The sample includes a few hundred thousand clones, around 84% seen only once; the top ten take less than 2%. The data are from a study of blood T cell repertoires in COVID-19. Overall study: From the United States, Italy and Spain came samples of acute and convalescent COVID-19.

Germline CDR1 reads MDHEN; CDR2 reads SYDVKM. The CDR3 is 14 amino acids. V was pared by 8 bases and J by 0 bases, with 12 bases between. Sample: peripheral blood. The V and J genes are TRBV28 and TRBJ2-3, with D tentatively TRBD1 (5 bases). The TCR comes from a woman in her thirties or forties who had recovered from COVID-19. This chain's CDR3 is CASGAVTSTDTQYF. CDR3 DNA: TGTGCCAGCGGGGCAGTTACTAGCACAGATACGCAGTATTTT.